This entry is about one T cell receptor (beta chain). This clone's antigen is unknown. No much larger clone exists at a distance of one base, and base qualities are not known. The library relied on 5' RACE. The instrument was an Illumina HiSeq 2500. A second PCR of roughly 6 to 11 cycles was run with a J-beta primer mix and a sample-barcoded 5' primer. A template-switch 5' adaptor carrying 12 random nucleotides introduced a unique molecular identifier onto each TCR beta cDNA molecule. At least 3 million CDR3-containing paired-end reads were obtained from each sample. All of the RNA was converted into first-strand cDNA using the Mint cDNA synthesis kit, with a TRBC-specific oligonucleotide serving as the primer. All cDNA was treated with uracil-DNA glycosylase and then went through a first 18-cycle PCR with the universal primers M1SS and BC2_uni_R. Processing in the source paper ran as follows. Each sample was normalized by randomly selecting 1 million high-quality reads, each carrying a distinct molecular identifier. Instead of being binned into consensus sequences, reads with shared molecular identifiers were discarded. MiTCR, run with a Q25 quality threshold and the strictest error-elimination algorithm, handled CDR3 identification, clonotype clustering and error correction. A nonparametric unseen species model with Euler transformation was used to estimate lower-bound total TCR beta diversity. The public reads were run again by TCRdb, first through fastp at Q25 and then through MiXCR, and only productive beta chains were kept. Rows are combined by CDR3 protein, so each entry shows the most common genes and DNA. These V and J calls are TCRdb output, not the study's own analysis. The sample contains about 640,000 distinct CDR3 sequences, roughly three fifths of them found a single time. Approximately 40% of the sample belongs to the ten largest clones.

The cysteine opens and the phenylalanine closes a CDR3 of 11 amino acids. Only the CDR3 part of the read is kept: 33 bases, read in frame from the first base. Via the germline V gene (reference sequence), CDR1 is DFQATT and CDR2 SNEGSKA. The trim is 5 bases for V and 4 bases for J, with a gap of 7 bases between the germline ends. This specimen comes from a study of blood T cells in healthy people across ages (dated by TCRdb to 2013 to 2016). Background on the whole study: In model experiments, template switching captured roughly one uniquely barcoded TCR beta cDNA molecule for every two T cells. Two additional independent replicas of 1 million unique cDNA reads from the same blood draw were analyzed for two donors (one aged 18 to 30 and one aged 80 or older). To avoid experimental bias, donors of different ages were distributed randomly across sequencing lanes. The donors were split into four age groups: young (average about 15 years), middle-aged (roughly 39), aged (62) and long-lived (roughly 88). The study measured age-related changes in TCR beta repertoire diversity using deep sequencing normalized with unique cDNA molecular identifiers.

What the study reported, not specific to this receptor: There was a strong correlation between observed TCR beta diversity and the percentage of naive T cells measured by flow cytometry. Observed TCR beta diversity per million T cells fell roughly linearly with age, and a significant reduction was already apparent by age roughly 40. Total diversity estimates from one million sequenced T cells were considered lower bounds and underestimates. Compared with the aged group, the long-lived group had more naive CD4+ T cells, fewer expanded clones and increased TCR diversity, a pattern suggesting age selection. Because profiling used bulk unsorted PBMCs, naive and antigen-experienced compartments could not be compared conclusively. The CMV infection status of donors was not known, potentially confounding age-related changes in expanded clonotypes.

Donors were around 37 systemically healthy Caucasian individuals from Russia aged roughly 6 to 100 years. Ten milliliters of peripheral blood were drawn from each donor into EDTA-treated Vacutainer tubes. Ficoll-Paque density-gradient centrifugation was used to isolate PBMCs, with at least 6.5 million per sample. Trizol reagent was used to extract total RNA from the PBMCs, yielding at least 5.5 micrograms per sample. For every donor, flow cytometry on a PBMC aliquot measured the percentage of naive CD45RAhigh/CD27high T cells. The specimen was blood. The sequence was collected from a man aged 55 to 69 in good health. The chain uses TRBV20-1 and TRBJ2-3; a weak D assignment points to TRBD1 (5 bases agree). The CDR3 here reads CSAWGADTQYF. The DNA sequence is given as TGCAGTGCTTGGGGCGCAGATACGCAGTATTTT.